What follows are 18 T cell receptor beta chains derived from one specimen sequenced in a study of cytomegalovirus exposure and HLA in healthy donors. Repertoires were generated with immunoSEQ multiplex PCR, while TCRdb's copy carries only in-frame clones and drops some. The data hold some 210,000 clones, with around 87% observed a single time. Sequenced: PBMCs. The receptors here all came from a woman between 18 and 29 years old in good health and CMV-seropositive.

J is TRBJ2-7 and V is TRBV6-5; 8 nucleotides match TRBD2. Germline CDR1 is MNHEY and CDR2 is SVGAGI. The CDR3 is 15 amino acids. The ends lost 7 bases at V and 0 bases at J; junction bases unmatched: 8. CDR3 nucleotides: TGTGCCAGCAAGTCAGGAACTAGCGGCTCCTACGAGCAGTACTTC. Protein product: CASKSGTSGSYEQYF.

This rearrangement joins TRBV9 to TRBJ1-2; D gene uncertain. Per germline, CDR1 SGDLS and CDR2 YYNGEE. Trimming stripped 4 bases from V and 2 bases from J, with 12 bases between. The CDR3 length is 14 residues. The CDR3 loop reads CASSPELGNYGYTF. CDR3 in DNA: TGTGCCAGCAGCCCCGAGCTAGGCAACTATGGCTACACCTTC.

This chain connects TRBV2 to TRBJ2-1; TRBD2 agrees at 13 bases. Losses at the gene ends were 7 bases for V and 7 bases for J; bases not matched to a gene: 4. In germline, CDR1 is SNHLY, CDR2 FYNNEI. This CDR3 contains 14 residues. CDR3 nucleotide sequence: TGTGCCAGCAATAAACTAGCGGGAGGGAATGAGCAGTTCTTC. Encoded protein: CASNKLAGGNEQFF. Together with reference TRBV2 and TRBJ2-1, the CDR3 gives the full variable domain: EPEVTQTPSHQVTQMGQEVILRCVPISNHLYFYWYRQILGQKVEFLVSFYNNEISEKSEIFDDQFSVERPDGSNFTLKIRSTKLEDSAMYFCASNKLAGGNEQFFGPGTRLTVL.

This chain joins TRBV19 and TRBJ2-7, with 7 positions matching TRBD2. This CDR3 has 15 amino acids. Germline V gene sequence: CDR1 LNHDA, CDR2 SQIVND (reference sequence). Unmatched junction bases numbered 6, after V lost 3 bases and J lost 1 base. The CDR3 nucleotides are TGTGCCAGTAGTATTGGGGGGGGAGGATCCTACGAGCAGTACTTC. Residues: CASSIGGGGSYEQYF. The full variable domain, in which reference TRBV19 and TRBJ2-7 provide the parts outside the CDR3, is DGGITQSPKYLFRKEGQNVTLSCEQNLNHDAMYWYRQDPGQGLRLIYYSQIVNDFQKGDIAEGYSVSREKKESFPLTVTSAQKNPTAFYLCASSIGGGGSYEQYFGPGTRLTVT.

This rearrangement joins TRBV6-1 to TRBJ1-1, with D uncertain. Germline V gene data show CDR1 as MNHNS and CDR2 as SASEGT. The CDR3 length is 13 residues. V dropped 4 bases and J dropped 1 base, with 7 bases sitting between them. The CDR3 region is CASSGGWNTEAFF. CDR3 coding DNA: TGTGCCAGCAGTGGCGGGTGGAACACTGAAGCTTTCTTT.

The V call is TRBV5-4, the J call TRBJ2-7, with 11 bases matching TRBD2. The CDR3 sequence is 13 residues long. V was clipped by 5 bases and J by 4 bases; unmatched bases: 2. Germline CDR1 and CDR2: SGHNT and YYREEE (reference sequence). In nucleotides, the CDR3 is TGTGCCAGCAGTAGGACTAGCGGGTACGAGCAGTACTTC. It translates to CASSRTSGYEQYF.

V and J are TRBV19 and TRBJ1-5; D may be TRBD1 (6 bases). The germline V and J ends were trimmed by 2 bases and 1 base, with 21 bases remaining between them. This CDR3 has 19 amino acids. The germline gives CDR1 LNHDA, CDR2 SQIVND (reference sequence). The chain's CDR3 is CASSITSTQDRYSNQPQHF. The CDR3 DNA follows: TGTGCCAGTAGTATAACCTCCACTCAAGACAGGTACAGCAATCAGCCCCAGCATTTT. Full variable domain (outside the CDR3, taken from reference TRBV19 and TRBJ1-5): DGGITQSPKYLFRKEGQNVTLSCEQNLNHDAMYWYRQDPGQGLRLIYYSQIVNDFQKGDIAEGYSVSREKKESFPLTVTSAQKNPTAFYLCASSITSTQDRYSNQPQHFGDGTRLSIL.

V is TRBV6-1 and J is TRBJ2-5; a weak D match, TRBD2 (5 bases). V lost 1 base and J lost 5, with 29 bases in between. Germline V gene sequence: CDR1 MNHNS, CDR2 SASEGT. CDR3 size: 20 residues. The CDR3 is CASSEGGLIGLASRRETQYF. In DNA form, the CDR3 reads TGTGCCAGCAGTGAAGGTGGGCTAATCGGGCTAGCTTCCAGAAGGGAGACCCAGTACTTC.

V gene TRBV19 combines with J gene TRBJ2-1, with 7 nucleotides matching TRBD1. Germline V gives CDR1 LNHDA, CDR2 SQIVND (reference sequence). The length of the CDR3 is 14 residues. V trimming: 8 bases; J trimming: 2 bases; junction bases outside the gene matches: 6. The CDR3 DNA is TGTGCCAGTTCACCGACAGGGCCCTACAATGAGCAGTTCTTC. It encodes CASSPTGPYNEQFF. The variable domain in full, with the rest retrieved from reference TRBV19 and TRBJ2-1, is DGGITQSPKYLFRKEGQNVTLSCEQNLNHDAMYWYRQDPGQGLRLIYYSQIVNDFQKGDIAEGYSVSREKKESFPLTVTSAQKNPTAFYLCASSPTGPYNEQFFGPGTRLTVL.

The count of this clone is one. The gene calls are TRBV6-5 and TRBJ2-3; 8 positions agree with TRBD1. V dropped 4 bases and J dropped 1; count of bases not matched to a gene: 7. CDR3 length: 16 residues. Germline V gives CDR1 MNHEY, CDR2 SVGAGI. CDR3 sequence reads: CASSLSRGPGTDTQYF. In DNA form, the CDR3 reads TGTGCCAGCAGTTTAAGCAGGGGGCCCGGCACAGATACGCAGTATTTT.

CDR3 coding DNA: TGTGCCAGCAGCTCCAAGGAACAGGGGTCTGGAAACACCATATATTTT. It is translated as CASSSKEQGSGNTIYF. V and J are TRBV9 and TRBJ1-3; 7 positions match TRBD1. Germline CDR1 reads SGDLS; CDR2 reads YYNGEE. Trimming took 4 bases from V and 1 from J; bases not matched to a gene: 8. This CDR3 has 16 amino acids.

This rearrangement joins TRBV6-5 to TRBJ1-2, with 7 positions matching TRBD1. Germline CDR1 and CDR2: MNHEY and SVGAGI. The V segment lost 5 bases and the J segment 6 bases; nucleotides outside the gene matches: 6. CDR3 size: 13 residues. The CDR3 DNA sequence: TGTGCCAGCAGTCGTACAGGGGACAATGGCTACACCTTC. It yields the protein CASSRTGDNGYTF.

A word on this clone: Distinct nucleotide sequences in the sample also encode this CDR3. The chain employs TRBV6-5 and TRBJ1-1; unclear D gene. From germline, CDR1 is MNHEY and CDR2 SVGAGI. The CDR3 contains 12 residues. Trimming removed 0 bases at V and 8 bases at J, with 7 bases between. The CDR3, as DNA: TGTGCCAGCAGTTACTCAACGGGGGAAGCTTTCTTT. Its protein product is CASSYSTGEAFF.

CDR3 bases: TGTGCCAGCAGTTTAGCTCAGGGTCCGCTCTATGGCTACACCTTC. Its protein product is CASSLAQGPLYGYTF. The chain links TRBV28 to TRBJ1-2; D might be TRBD1 (5 bases). CDR1 and CDR2 (germline): MDHEN, SYDVKM. V shed 2 bases and J shed 4 bases, with 14 bases lying between them. The CDR3 runs 15 residues.

The chain combines TRBV2 with TRBJ2-3; a weak D match, TRBD2 (5 bases). From germline, CDR1 is SNHLY and CDR2 FYNNEI. V lost 1 base, J lost 0 bases, and 5 bases lay in between. This CDR3 comprises 14 residues. Written as DNA, the CDR3 is TGTGCCAGCAGTGAAGGGACTAGCACAGATACGCAGTATTTT. Translating gives CASSEGTSTDTQYF.

This clone appeared many times. This rearrangement joins TRBV6-5 to TRBJ1-3, with a weak D call TRBD1 (5 bases). In germline, CDR1 is MNHEY, CDR2 SVGAGI. The V and J ends lost 2 bases and 8 bases respectively, with 13 bases between them. The CDR3 is 14 residues long. The CDR3 protein is CASSYKAGGYTIYF. CDR3 nucleotide sequence: TGTGCCAGCAGTTACAAGGCCGGGGGGTACACCATATATTTT.

Written as DNA, the CDR3 is TGTGCCAGCAGCTTGGACAGTTACTCCTACGAGCAGTACTTC. Residues: CASSLDSYSYEQYF. This chain links TRBV5-6 with TRBJ2-7, with D unresolved. V was pared by 0 bases and J by 0 bases, with 7 bases between. Per the germline V gene, CDR1 is SGHDT and CDR2 is YYEEEE. The CDR3 covers 14 residues. Combining the CDR3 with reference TRBV5-6 and TRBJ2-7 gives the whole variable domain DAGVTQSPTHLIKTRGQQVTLRCSPKSGHDTVSWYQQALGQGPQFIFQYYEEEERQRGNFPDRFSGHQFPNYSSELNVNALLLGDSALYLCASSLDSYSYEQYFGPGTRLTVT.

The genes are TRBV27 and TRBJ2-2; weak D call: TRBD2 (6 bases). V lost 6 bases, J lost 4 bases, and 15 bases lay in between. CDR3 length: 15 amino acids. Germline V gives CDR1 MNHEY, CDR2 SMNVEV (reference sequence). This CDR3 is CASSPTSRPTGELFF. DNA for the CDR3: TGTGCCAGCAGCCCGACTAGTCGGCCCACCGGGGAGCTGTTTTTT.